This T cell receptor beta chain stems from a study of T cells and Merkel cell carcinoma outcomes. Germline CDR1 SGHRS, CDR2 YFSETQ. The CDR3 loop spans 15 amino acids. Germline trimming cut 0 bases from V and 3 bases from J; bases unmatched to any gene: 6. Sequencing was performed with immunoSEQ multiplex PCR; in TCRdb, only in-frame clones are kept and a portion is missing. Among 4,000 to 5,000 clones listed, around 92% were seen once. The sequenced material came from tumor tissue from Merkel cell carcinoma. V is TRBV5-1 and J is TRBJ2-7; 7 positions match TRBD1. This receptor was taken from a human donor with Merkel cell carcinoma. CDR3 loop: CASSLAEQGNYEQYF. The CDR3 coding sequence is TGCGCCAGCAGCTTGGCCGAACAGGGGAACTACGAGCAGTACTTC.